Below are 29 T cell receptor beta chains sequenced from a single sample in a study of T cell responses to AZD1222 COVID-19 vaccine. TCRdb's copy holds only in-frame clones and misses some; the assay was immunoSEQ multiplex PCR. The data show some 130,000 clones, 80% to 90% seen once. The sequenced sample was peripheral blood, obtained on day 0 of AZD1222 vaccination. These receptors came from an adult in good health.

CDR3: CASSYVGGGNQPQHF. The DNA of the CDR3 is TGTGCCAGCAGTTACGTGGGAGGGGGCAATCAGCCCCAGCATTTT. V is TRBV27 and J is TRBJ1-5, with TRBD1 as a possible D gene (5 bases). V was cut by 4 bases and J by 2 bases, with 12 bases left in between. The CDR3 loop spans 15 amino acids. Germline CDR1 is MNHEY and CDR2 is SMNVEV (reference sequence).

The CDR3 sequence is CASSPGPRLEQYF. The CDR3 DNA follows: TGTGCCAGCAGCCCCGGGCCTCGTCTCGAGCAGTACTTC. The V call is TRBV5-8, the J call TRBJ2-7; D remains ambiguous. The germline V gene encodes CDR1 SGHTS and CDR2 YDEGEE. The CDR3 loop spans 13 amino acids. With 4 bases removed from V and 6 bases from J, the gap between germline ends came to 14 bases. Using reference TRBV5-8 and TRBJ2-7 for the parts outside the CDR3, the full variable domain is EAGVTQSPTHLIKTRGQQATLRCSPISGHTSVYWYQQALGLGLQFLLWYDEGEERNRGNFPPRFSGRQFPNYSSELNVNALELEDSALYLCASSPGPRLEQYFGPGTRLTVT.

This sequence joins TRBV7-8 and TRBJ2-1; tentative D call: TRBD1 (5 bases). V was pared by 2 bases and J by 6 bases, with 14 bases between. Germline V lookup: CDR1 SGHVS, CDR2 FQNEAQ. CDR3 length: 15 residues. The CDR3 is CASSLRAGKGNEQFF. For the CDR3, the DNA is TGTGCCAGCAGCTTAAGGGCAGGGAAGGGCAATGAGCAGTTCTTC.

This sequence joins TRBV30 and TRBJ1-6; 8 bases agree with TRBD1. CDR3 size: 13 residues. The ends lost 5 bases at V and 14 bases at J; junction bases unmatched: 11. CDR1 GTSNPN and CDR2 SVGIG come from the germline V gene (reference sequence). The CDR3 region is CAWEDRGTGALHF. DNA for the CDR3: TGTGCCTGGGAAGACAGGGGCACTGGGGCCCTCCACTTT.

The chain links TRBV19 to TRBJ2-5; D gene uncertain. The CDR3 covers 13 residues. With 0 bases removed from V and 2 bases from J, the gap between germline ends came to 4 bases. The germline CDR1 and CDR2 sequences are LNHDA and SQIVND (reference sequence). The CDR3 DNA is TGTGCCAGTAGTATAGAACCGCAAGAGACCCAGTACTTC. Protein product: CASSIEPQETQYF.

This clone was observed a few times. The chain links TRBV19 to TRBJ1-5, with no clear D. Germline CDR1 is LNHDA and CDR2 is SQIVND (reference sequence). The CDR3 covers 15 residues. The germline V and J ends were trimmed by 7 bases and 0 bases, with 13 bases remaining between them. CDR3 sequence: CASTSAANSNQPQHF. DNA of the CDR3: TGTGCCAGTACCTCCGCGGCCAATAGCAATCAGCCCCAGCATTTT.

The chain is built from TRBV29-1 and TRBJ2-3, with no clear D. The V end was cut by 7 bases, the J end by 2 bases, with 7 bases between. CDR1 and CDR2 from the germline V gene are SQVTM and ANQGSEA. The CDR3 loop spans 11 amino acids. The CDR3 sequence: CSDQPTDTQYF. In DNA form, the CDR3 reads TGCAGCGACCAACCCACAGATACGCAGTATTTT.

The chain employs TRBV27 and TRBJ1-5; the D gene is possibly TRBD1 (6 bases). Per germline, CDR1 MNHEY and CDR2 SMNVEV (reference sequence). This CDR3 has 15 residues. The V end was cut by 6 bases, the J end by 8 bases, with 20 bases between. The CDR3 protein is CASSRIDRRFEPQHF. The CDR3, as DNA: TGTGCCAGCAGCCGAATCGACAGGAGATTTGAGCCCCAGCATTTT.

This chain's CDR3 is CASSQVRGAYEQYF. DNA for the CDR3: TGCGCCAGCAGCCAAGTTAGGGGGGCGTACGAGCAGTACTTC. The V and J genes are TRBV4-1 and TRBJ2-7; D is perhaps TRBD1 or TRBD2 (6 bases each). There are 14 residues in the CDR3. Germline CDR1 and CDR2: MGHRA and YSYEKL. With 1 base removed from V and 4 bases from J, the gap between germline ends came to 11 bases.

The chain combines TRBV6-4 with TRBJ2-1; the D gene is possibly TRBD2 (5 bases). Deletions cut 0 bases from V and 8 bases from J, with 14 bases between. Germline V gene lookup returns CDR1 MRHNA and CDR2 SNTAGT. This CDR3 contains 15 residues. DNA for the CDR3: TGTGCCAGCAGTGACTCAACGGACGGGATGCATGAGCAGTTCTTC. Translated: CASSDSTDGMHEQFF.

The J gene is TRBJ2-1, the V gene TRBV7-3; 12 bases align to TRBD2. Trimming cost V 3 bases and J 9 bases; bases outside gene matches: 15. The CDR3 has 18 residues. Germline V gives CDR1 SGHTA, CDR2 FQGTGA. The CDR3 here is CASSFKGPQLAGGGEQFF. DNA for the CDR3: TGTGCCAGCAGCTTTAAAGGTCCACAACTAGCGGGAGGAGGTGAGCAGTTCTTC.

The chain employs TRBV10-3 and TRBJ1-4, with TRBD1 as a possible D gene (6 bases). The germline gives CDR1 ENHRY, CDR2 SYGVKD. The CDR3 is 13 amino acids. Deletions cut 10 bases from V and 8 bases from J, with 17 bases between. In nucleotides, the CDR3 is TGTGCCAGCCGGACAGCCTCCGGGGAAAAACTGTTTTTT. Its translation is CASRTASGEKLFF.

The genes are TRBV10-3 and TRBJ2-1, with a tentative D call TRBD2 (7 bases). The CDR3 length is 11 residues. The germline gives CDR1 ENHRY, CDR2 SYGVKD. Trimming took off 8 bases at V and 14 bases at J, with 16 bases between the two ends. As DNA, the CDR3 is TGTGCCATCGGGGGCGGGAGTAGGGAGTTCTTC. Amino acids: CAIGGGSREFF.

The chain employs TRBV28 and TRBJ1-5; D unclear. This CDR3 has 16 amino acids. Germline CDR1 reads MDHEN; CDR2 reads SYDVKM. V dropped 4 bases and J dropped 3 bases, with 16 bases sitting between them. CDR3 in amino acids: CASSSVFEGYNQPQHF. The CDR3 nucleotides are TGTGCCAGCAGTTCCGTTTTTGAGGGATACAATCAGCCCCAGCATTTT. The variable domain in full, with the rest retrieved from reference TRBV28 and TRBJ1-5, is DVKVTQSSRYLVKRTGEKVFLECVQDMDHENMFWYRQDPGLGLRLIYFSYDVKMKEKGDIPEGYSVSREKKERFSLILESASTNQTSMYLCASSSVFEGYNQPQHFGDGTRLSIL.

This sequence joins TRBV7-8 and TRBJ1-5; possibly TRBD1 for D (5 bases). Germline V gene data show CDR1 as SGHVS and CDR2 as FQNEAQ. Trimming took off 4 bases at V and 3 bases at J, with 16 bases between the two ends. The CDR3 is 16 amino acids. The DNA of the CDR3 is TGTGCCAGCAGCTCCACGCGGCGCGGGGCCAATCAGCCCCAGCATTTT. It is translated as CASSSTRRGANQPQHF.

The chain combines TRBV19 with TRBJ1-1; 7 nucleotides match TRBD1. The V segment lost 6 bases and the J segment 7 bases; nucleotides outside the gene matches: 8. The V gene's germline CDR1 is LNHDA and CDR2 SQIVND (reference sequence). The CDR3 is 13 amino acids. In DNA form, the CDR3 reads TGTGCCAGTAGCGTGACAGGGATGGTTGAAGCTTTCTTT. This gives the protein CASSVTGMVEAFF.

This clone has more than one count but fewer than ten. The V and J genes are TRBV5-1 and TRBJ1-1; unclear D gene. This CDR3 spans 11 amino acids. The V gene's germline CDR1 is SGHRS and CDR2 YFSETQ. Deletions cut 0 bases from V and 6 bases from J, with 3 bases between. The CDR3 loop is CASSLGPEAFF. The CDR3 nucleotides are TGCGCCAGCAGCTTGGGGCCTGAAGCTTTCTTT.

CDR3 sequence: CASSRGQGANQPQHF. The CDR3 coding sequence is TGCGCCAGCAGCCGGGGACAGGGGGCTAATCAGCCCCAGCATTTT. The rearrangement uses TRBV4-1 and TRBJ1-5; 12 bases are a match to TRBD1. Germline values: CDR1 MGHRA, CDR2 YSYEKL. The length of the CDR3 is 15 residues. V was clipped by 4 bases and J by 4 bases; unmatched bases: 2.

The CDR3 sequence: CASSVSHGRGTDTQYF. CDR3 nucleotide sequence: TGTGCCAGCAGCGTAAGCCACGGGAGGGGAACAGATACGCAGTATTTT. The rearrangement joins TRBV9 to TRBJ2-3; 8 bases fit TRBD2. This CDR3 has 16 residues. After removal of 1 base from V and 3 bases from J, the junction contained 7 bases not matched to a gene. Germline V gene sequence: CDR1 SGDLS, CDR2 YYNGEE.

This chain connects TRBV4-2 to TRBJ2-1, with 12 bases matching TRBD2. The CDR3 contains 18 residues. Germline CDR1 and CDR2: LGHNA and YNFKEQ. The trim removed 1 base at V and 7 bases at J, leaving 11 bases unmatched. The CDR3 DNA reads TGTGCCAGCAGCCAAGGACTAGCGGGAGCCGATTTTGGGAATGAGCAGTTCTTC. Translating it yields CASSQGLAGADFGNEQFF.

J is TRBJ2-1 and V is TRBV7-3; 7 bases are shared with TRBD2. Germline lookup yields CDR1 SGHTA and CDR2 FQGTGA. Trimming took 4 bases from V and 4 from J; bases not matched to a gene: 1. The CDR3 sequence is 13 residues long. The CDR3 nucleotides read TGTGCCAGCAGCTATAGCGGGTACAATGAGCAGTTCTTC. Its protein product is CASSYSGYNEQFF.

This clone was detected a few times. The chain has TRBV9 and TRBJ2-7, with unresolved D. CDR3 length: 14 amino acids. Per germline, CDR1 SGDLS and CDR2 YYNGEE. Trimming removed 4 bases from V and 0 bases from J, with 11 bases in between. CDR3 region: CASSPGLVSYEQYF. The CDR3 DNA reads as TGTGCCAGCAGCCCCGGGTTGGTCTCCTACGAGCAGTACTTC.

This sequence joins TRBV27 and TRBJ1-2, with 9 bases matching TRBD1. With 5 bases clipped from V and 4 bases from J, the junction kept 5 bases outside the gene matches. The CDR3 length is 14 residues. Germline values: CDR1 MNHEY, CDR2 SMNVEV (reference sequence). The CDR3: CASSETGGAYGYTF. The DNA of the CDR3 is TGTGCCAGCAGTGAGACAGGGGGGGCCTATGGCTACACCTTC.

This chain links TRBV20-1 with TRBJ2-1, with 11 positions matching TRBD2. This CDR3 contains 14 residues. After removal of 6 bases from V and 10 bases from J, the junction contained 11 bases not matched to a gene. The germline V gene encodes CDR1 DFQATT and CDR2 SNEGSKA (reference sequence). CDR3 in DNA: TGCAGTGCGAGTCCGGGACTAGCGGACCGAGAGCAGTTCTTC. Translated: CSASPGLADREQFF.

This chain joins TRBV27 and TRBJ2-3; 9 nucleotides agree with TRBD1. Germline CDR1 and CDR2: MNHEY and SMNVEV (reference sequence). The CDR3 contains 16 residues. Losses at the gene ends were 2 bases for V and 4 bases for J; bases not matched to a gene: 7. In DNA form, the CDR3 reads TGTGCCAGCAGTTTACGGGACAGGGTCGGGGCAGATACGCAGTATTTT. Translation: CASSLRDRVGADTQYF.

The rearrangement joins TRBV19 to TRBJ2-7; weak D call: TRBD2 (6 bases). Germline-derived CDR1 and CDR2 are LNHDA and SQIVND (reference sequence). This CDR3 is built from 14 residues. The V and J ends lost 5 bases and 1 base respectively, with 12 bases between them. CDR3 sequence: CASSPGLNSYEQYF. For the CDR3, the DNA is TGTGCCAGTAGTCCAGGACTAAATTCCTACGAGCAGTACTTC.

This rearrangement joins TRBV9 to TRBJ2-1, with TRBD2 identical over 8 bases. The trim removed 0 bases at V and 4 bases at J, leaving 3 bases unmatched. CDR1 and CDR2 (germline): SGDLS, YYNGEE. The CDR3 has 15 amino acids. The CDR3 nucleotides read TGTGCCAGCAGCGTAGCAGCGGGAGTATACAATGAGCAGTTCTTC. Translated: CASSVAAGVYNEQFF. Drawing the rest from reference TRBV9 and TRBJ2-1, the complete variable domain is DSGVTQTPKHLITATGQRVTLRCSPRSGDLSVYWYQQSLDQGLQFLIQYYNGEERAKGNILERFSAQQFPDLHSELNLSSLELGDSALYFCASSVAAGVYNEQFFGPGTRLTVL.

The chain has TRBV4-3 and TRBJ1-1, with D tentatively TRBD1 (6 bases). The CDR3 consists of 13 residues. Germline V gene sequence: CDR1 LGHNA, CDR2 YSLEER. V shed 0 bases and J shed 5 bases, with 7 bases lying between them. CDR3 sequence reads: CASSQEGATEAFF. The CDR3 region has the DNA TGCGCCAGCAGCCAAGAGGGGGCGACTGAAGCTTTCTTT.

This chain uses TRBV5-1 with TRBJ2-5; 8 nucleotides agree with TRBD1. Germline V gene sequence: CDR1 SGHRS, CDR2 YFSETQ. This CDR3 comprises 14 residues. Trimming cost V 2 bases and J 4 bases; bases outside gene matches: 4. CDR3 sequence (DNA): TGCGCCAGCAGCTTCAAAGGACAGGGAGAGACCCAGTACTTC. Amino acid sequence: CASSFKGQGETQYF.